Each of the 26 T cell receptor beta chains below was sequenced from the same sample in a study of blood T cell repertoires in COVID-19. The method was immunoSEQ multiplex PCR; TCRdb's version includes in-frame clones alone and lacks a portion of them. The top ten clones hold more than 9% of a sample with a few hundred thousand clones, approximately 89% of them seen once. The sequencing input was PBMCs or T cells enriched from blood (not recorded which). These receptors originate from a woman younger than 45 who had recovered from COVID-19.

This clone was found once. J is TRBJ1-1 and V is TRBV3-1 (or the pseudogene TRBV3-2); 11 bases agree with TRBD1. The CDR3 has 14 residues. Germline-derived CDR1 and CDR2 are LGHDT and YNNKEL (reference sequence). V shed 4 bases and J 9 bases; nucleotides not matched to a gene: 7. CDR3 residues: CASSPGTGGIKAFF. The CDR3 nucleotides read TGTGCCAGCAGCCCTGGGACAGGGGGAATAAAAGCTTTCTTT.

This clone appeared a few times. The V and J genes are TRBV10-3 and TRBJ1-1, with TRBD1 matching over 7 bases. V lost 7 bases and J lost 1; bases outside the gene matches: 6. In germline, CDR1 is ENHRY, CDR2 SYGVKD. The CDR3 sequence is 14 residues long. CDR3 residues: CAITLGQQNTEAFF. CDR3 sequence (DNA): TGTGCCATCACCCTGGGACAGCAGAACACTGAAGCTTTCTTT.

The rearrangement joins TRBV29-1 to TRBJ1-1, with TRBD1 matching 10 bases. V lost 8 bases to trimming and J lost 3 bases; unmatched junction nucleotides: 9. Germline assignment: CDR1 SQVTM and CDR2 ANQGSEA. CDR3 length: 14 amino acids. The CDR3 spells CSSTGDRGYTEAFF. For the CDR3, the DNA is TGCAGCTCCACTGGGGACAGGGGCTACACTGAAGCTTTCTTT. Combining the CDR3 with reference TRBV29-1 and TRBJ1-1 gives the whole variable domain SAVISQKPSRDICQRGTSLTIQCQVDSQVTMMFWYRQQPGQSLTLIATANQGSEATYESGFVIDKFPISRPNLTFSTLTVSNMSPEDSSIYLCSSTGDRGYTEAFFGQGTRLTVV.

In nucleotides, the CDR3 is TGTGCCACCCGCGCGGGACTGATTCAGGGCTACACCTTC. It specifies CATRAGLIQGYTF. The chain employs TRBV28 and TRBJ1-2; D might be TRBD1 (5 bases). V lost 10 bases, J lost 8 bases, and 20 bases lay in between. Per the germline V gene, CDR1 is MDHEN and CDR2 is SYDVKM. This CDR3 region has 13 residues.

The V call is TRBV6-6, the J call TRBJ1-5; possible D gene TRBD1, 5 bases. Germline-derived CDR1 and CDR2 are MNHNY and SVGAGI (reference sequence). The CDR3 has 14 residues. V lost 8 bases and J 4 bases, leaving 15 bases between the germline ends. The CDR3 sequence: CASLDRGGNQPQHF. The CDR3 DNA reads as TGTGCCAGCCTGGACCGGGGGGGTAATCAGCCCCAGCATTTT.

The J gene is TRBJ2-7, the V gene TRBV6-1; 7 nucleotides agree with TRBD1. CDR3 length equals 13 residues. Trimming removed 2 bases from V and 7 bases from J; junction bases left unmatched: 5. Germline V gives CDR1 MNHNS, CDR2 SASEGT. CDR3 coding DNA: TGTGCCAGCAGTGAACTGACAGGGCTTGAGCAGTACTTC. Amino acids: CASSELTGLEQYF.

The genes are TRBV25-1 and TRBJ2-7; 7 nucleotides line up with TRBD2. The ends lost 5 bases at V and 3 bases at J; junction bases unmatched: 7. The germline CDR1 and CDR2 sequences are MGHDK and SYGVNS. CDR3 length: 14 residues. CDR3 coding DNA: TGTGCCAGCAGTCGGCTAGGGAGGGTCTACGAGCAGTACTTC. It yields the protein CASSRLGRVYEQYF.

A single count supports this clone. This chain joins TRBV18 and TRBJ1-3; TRBD1 matches at 8 bases. Germline CDR1 KGHSH, CDR2 LQKENI. This CDR3 comprises 18 residues. The J segment lost 1 base and the V segment lost 3 bases, leaving 11 bases of the junction unmatched. Here the CDR3 DNA reads TGTGCCAGCTCACCGACAGGGGCTGGCCGGCTATCTGGAAACACCATATATTTT. Translation: CASSPTGAGRLSGNTIYF.

The chain employs TRBV29-1 and TRBJ1-1, with D possibly TRBD1 on 5 matching bases. Germline lookup yields CDR1 SQVTM and CDR2 ANQGSEA. V dropped 7 bases and J dropped 8 bases, with 14 bases sitting between them. CDR3 length: 11 residues. For the CDR3, the DNA is TGCAGCGCAAGACAGAGAAGCGAAGCTTTCTTT. Translation: CSARQRSEAFF.

The V and J genes are TRBV5-5 and TRBJ2-7, with 7 bases identical to TRBD2. The V segment lost 0 bases and the J segment 0 bases; nucleotides outside the gene matches: 6. This CDR3 has 16 amino acids. The V gene's germline CDR1 is SGHKS and CDR2 YYEKEE (reference sequence). The CDR3 region has the DNA TGTGCCAGCAGCTTGGGCAGGACTAGGAACTCCTACGAGCAGTACTTC. It yields the protein CASSLGRTRNSYEQYF. Looking up the rest from reference TRBV5-5 and TRBJ2-7 gives the full variable domain: DAGVTQSPTHLIKTRGQQVTLRCSPISGHKSVSWYQQVLGQGPQFIFQYYEKEERGRGNFPDRFSARQFPNYSSELNVNALLLGDSALYLCASSLGRTRNSYEQYFGPGTRLTVT.

The gene calls are TRBV5-4 and TRBJ1-2, with 7 nucleotides matching TRBD1. Trimming at V came to 4 bases and at J to 8 bases, leaving 11 bases not matched to a gene. This CDR3 is 14 amino acids long. Germline CDR1 reads SGHNT; CDR2 reads YYREEE (reference sequence). The CDR3 sequence is CASSKETGEAGYTF. In DNA, the CDR3 is TGTGCCAGCAGCAAAGAAACAGGGGAGGCGGGCTACACCTTC. Full variable domain (missing parts from reference TRBV5-4 and TRBJ1-2): ETGVTQSPTHLIKTRGQQVTLRCSSQSGHNTVSWYQQALGQGPQFIFQYYREEENGRGNFPPRFSGLQFPNYSSELNVNALELDDSALYLCASSKETGEAGYTFGSGTRLTVV.

The chain joins TRBV6-4 to TRBJ1-5; D unclear. Germline CDR1 reads MRHNA; CDR2 reads SNTAGT. V was cut by 6 bases and J by 6 bases, with 15 bases left in between. The CDR3 loop spans 14 amino acids. CDR3 in DNA: TGTGCCAGCAGCCGGGAGATGCGAGGTCAGCCCCAGCATTTT. This gives the protein CASSREMRGQPQHF.

The rearrangement joins TRBV6-1 to TRBJ2-1; 10 bases map to TRBD2. V lost 2 bases, J lost 3 bases, and 4 bases stayed unmatched. The CDR3 has 16 amino acids. Germline V gene sequence: CDR1 MNHNS, CDR2 SASEGT. The CDR3 bases are TGTGCCAGCAGTGAAAGGACTAGCGGTTTCTACAATGAGCAGTTCTTC. Amino acid sequence: CASSERTSGFYNEQFF.

V usage is TRBV10-3 and J usage is TRBJ1-3; 7 nucleotides match TRBD1. Germline assignment: CDR1 ENHRY and CDR2 SYGVKD. This CDR3 comprises 14 residues. V lost 10 bases, J lost 6 bases, and 12 bases stayed unmatched. The CDR3 protein is CATEGTEILNTIYF. The CDR3 coding sequence is TGTGCCACCGAGGGGACAGAAATTTTAAACACCATATATTTT.

V usage is TRBV19 and J usage is TRBJ1-5; 7 bases are a match to TRBD1. Trimming removed 4 bases from V and 5 bases from J; junction bases left unmatched: 17. There are 18 residues in the CDR3. The germline V gene encodes CDR1 LNHDA and CDR2 SQIVND (reference sequence). CDR3 residues: CASSSGQFGGRGDQPQHF. The CDR3 nucleotides read TGTGCCAGTAGTAGCGGACAGTTTGGCGGCAGGGGGGATCAGCCCCAGCATTTT.

This clone was seen only a few times. This chain uses TRBV6-5 with TRBJ2-6; no clear D gene. The germline V and J ends were trimmed by 0 bases and 0 bases, with 6 bases remaining between them. Per germline, CDR1 MNHEY and CDR2 SVGAGI. This CDR3 contains 16 residues. CDR3 region: CASSYSAISGANVLTF. The CDR3 nucleotides are TGTGCCAGCAGTTACTCTGCTATCTCTGGGGCCAACGTCCTGACTTTC.

The chain carries TRBV28 and TRBJ2-5; 7 bases line up with TRBD1. The CDR3 extends over 15 amino acids. The V segment lost 5 bases and the J segment 2 bases; nucleotides outside the gene matches: 8. Germline V lookup: CDR1 MDHEN, CDR2 SYDVKM. The CDR3 sequence: CASSQGQITQETQYF. The CDR3 DNA reads as TGTGCCAGCAGTCAGGGACAGATTACACAAGAGACCCAGTACTTC.

The chain uses TRBV7-3 and TRBJ1-2, with D tentatively TRBD1 (5 bases). The germline gives CDR1 SGHTA, CDR2 FQGTGA. V lost 6 bases, J lost 3 bases, and 14 bases lay in between. This CDR3 comprises 14 residues. The CDR3 DNA reads as TGTGCCAGCAGTCCCCACAGGAACGACTATGGCTACACCTTC. It translates to CASSPHRNDYGYTF.

The V and J genes are TRBV5-6 and TRBJ2-1; 7 bases line up with TRBD2. Germline CDR1 SGHDT, CDR2 YYEEEE. With V trimmed by 4 bases and J by 12 bases, 7 bases remained unmatched. The CDR3 sequence is 12 residues long. CDR3 region: CASSRSGGRQFF. The DNA for the CDR3 is TGTGCCAGCAGCAGATCCGGGGGGAGGCAGTTCTTC.

The V gene is TRBV28, the J gene TRBJ1-3; 9 nucleotides agree with TRBD1. CDR3 size: 15 residues. Germline-derived CDR1 and CDR2 are MDHEN and SYDVKM. Trimming removed 8 bases from V and 1 base from J; junction bases left unmatched: 6. CDR3 in amino acids: CASAGTGYSGNTIYF. The CDR3 DNA reads TGTGCCAGCGCCGGGACAGGGTATTCTGGAAACACCATATATTTT.

This clone was detected only once. The chain recombines TRBV14 with TRBJ2-5, with a possible D match to TRBD1 (5 bases). Deletions cut 4 bases from V and 2 bases from J, with 14 bases between. Germline CDR1 is SGHDN and CDR2 is FVKESK. This CDR3 spans 15 amino acids. The CDR3 bases are TGTGCCAGCAGCCTCTACTTCGGACAACAAGAGACCCAGTACTTC. Translation: CASSLYFGQQETQYF.

This sequence joins TRBV29-1 and TRBJ1-2; no clear D gene. There are 12 residues in the CDR3. CDR1 SQVTM and CDR2 ANQGSEA come from the germline V gene. Trimming left V 7 bases short and J 4 bases short, with 13 bases between. CDR3 residues: CSARGLLYGYTF. In DNA form, the CDR3 reads TGCAGCGCCCGGGGTCTTCTCTATGGCTACACCTTC.

The chain carries TRBV4-2 and TRBJ2-7, with D tentatively TRBD2 (5 bases). The CDR3 length is 14 residues. In germline, CDR1 is LGHNA, CDR2 YNFKEQ. Trimming removed 5 bases at V and 2 bases at J, with 13 bases between. CDR3 sequence (DNA): TGTGCCAGCAGCTACGGTCTAGCAACCTACGAGCAGTACTTC. This gives the protein CASSYGLATYEQYF.

A remark on this clone: The sample has other DNA sequences that encode this CDR3 too. The J gene is TRBJ1-1, the V gene TRBV7-9, with a possible D match to TRBD1 (6 bases). V shed 6 bases and J shed 0 bases, with 11 bases lying between them. The CDR3 spans 14 residues. Per germline, CDR1 SEHNR and CDR2 FQNEAQ (reference sequence). The CDR3 DNA follows: TGTGCCAGCAGTCTCGGACAGTTGAACACTGAAGCTTTCTTT. Its protein product is CASSLGQLNTEAFF.

This clone was seen only once. The chain employs TRBV15 and TRBJ2-4; D perhaps matches TRBD1 (6 bases). CDR1 is LNHNV and CDR2 is YYDKDF in the germline V gene (reference sequence). There are 14 residues in the CDR3. V was pared by 9 bases and J by 2 bases, with 14 bases between. CDR3 nucleotide sequence: TGTGCCACTCGGGTAGGGGGAACCAAAAACATTCAGTACTTC. Its protein product is CATRVGGTKNIQYF.

The chain links TRBV30 to TRBJ1-1; D gene uncertain. The CDR3 has 13 residues. Germline CDR1 and CDR2: GTSNPN and SVGIG (reference sequence). Trimming stripped 3 bases from V and 0 bases from J, with 8 bases between. CDR3 coding DNA: TGTGCCTGGAGGCGGAATCTGAACACTGAAGCTTTCTTT. Translating it yields CAWRRNLNTEAFF.